One and the same sample provided the 28 T cell receptor beta chains below, sequenced in a study of blood T cells in healthy people across ages (dated by TCRdb to between 2015 and 2016). Library preparation was by 5' RACE. Instrument used: Illumina HiSeq 2500. A second PCR of about 7 to 12 cycles was run with a J-beta primer mix and a sample-barcoded 5' primer. TCRdb reanalyzed the raw reads on its own, using fastp at Q25 for trimming and MiXCR for clone calling, and kept in-frame beta chains. Each record represents a unique CDR3 protein, reported with the most common genes and DNA among its rows. The sample table records 1,500,000 or so distinct CDR3 sequences; 35% to 45% of these occur just once. Approximately 4% of the sample lies in the top ten. The sequenced material came from blood. The receptors were gathered from a woman younger than 30 in good health.

The chain joins TRBV7-9 to TRBJ1-4; 9 bases agree with TRBD1. Germline V gene lookup returns CDR1 SEHNR and CDR2 FQNEAQ (reference sequence). Trimming removed 5 bases from V and 7 bases from J; junction bases left unmatched: 8. The CDR3 contains 15 residues. The CDR3 nucleotides are TGTGCCAGCAGCCTCCTCCCGGACAGGGGTGAAAAACTGTTTTTT. Translated: CASSLLPDRGEKLFF.

The chain employs TRBV6-2 or TRBV6-3 and TRBJ2-1; possibly TRBD2 for D (5 bases). The end of the DNA is better explained by TRBJ2-7, so the J call may be wrong. The CDR3 is 14 amino acids. From germline, CDR1 is MNHEY and CDR2 SVGEGT. The CDR3 sequence is CASREEDPYNEQYF. The CDR3 bases are TGTGCCAGCAGGGAGGAGGATCCCTACAATGAGCAGTACTTC.

This clonotype was seen only a few times. This chain joins TRBV7-2 and TRBJ1-4, with D possibly TRBD1 on 5 matching bases. The CDR3 spans 14 residues. Trimming pared 3 bases from V and 4 bases from J, leaving 9 bases between. Per germline, CDR1 SGHTA and CDR2 FQGNSA. CDR3 sequence (DNA): TGTGCCAGCAGCTTTGCCAGGGTTAATGAAAAACTGTTTTTT. Encoded protein: CASSFARVNEKLFF.

The gene calls are TRBV29-1 and TRBJ1-1; D unresolved. The V gene lost 4 bases and the J gene lost 0 bases, with 12 bases spanning the gap. Germline V gene sequence: CDR1 SQVTM, CDR2 ANQGSEA. This CDR3 is 14 amino acids long. The CDR3 is CSVAGTSMNTEAFF. CDR3 in DNA: TGCAGCGTTGCTGGCACCTCCATGAACACTGAAGCTTTCTTT.

This clonotype came up a few times. CDR3 residues: CASSLRQAPYEQYF. The DNA of the CDR3 is TGCGCCAGCAGCTTGCGGCAGGCACCCTACGAGCAGTACTTC. This chain connects TRBV5-1 to TRBJ2-7; D gene ambiguous. V was shortened by 1 base and J by 2 bases, with 10 bases between the two germline ends. The CDR3 contains 14 residues. Germline CDR1 reads SGHRS; CDR2 reads YFSETQ.

The chain employs TRBV20-1 and TRBJ2-1; 9 positions match TRBD2. The CDR3 has 17 amino acids. CDR1 is DFQATT, CDR2 SNEGSKA, per germline (reference sequence). V dropped 0 bases and J dropped 0; count of bases not matched to a gene: 6. In DNA, the CDR3 is TGCAGTGCTAGAGATCCTAGCGGGGTTAGCTCCTACAATGAGCAGTTCTTC. This codes for CSARDPSGVSSYNEQFF.

J is TRBJ2-7 and V is TRBV15; no clear D gene. Germline lookup yields CDR1 LNHNV and CDR2 YYDKDF (reference sequence). The V end was cut by 0 bases, the J end by 7 bases, with 10 bases between. This CDR3 has 13 amino acids. As DNA, the CDR3 is TGTGCCACCAGCAGAGATTACGGCTGGGAGCAGTACTTC. Translation gives CATSRDYGWEQYF.

This sequence joins TRBV5-1 and TRBJ1-5; the D is unclear. The germline V gene encodes CDR1 SGHRS and CDR2 YFSETQ. This CDR3 is built from 15 residues. The V end was cut by 0 bases, the J end by 3 bases, with 10 bases between. The CDR3 loop reads CASSLGHSTNQPQHF. The CDR3 DNA is TGCGCCAGCAGCTTGGGGCACAGTACCAATCAGCCCCAGCATTTT.

Many counts were recorded for this clonotype. This chain links TRBV6-5 with TRBJ2-7; D ambiguous. The CDR3 has 11 amino acids. V was clipped by 8 bases and J by 3 bases, with 8 bases between them. Germline CDR1 and CDR2: MNHEY and SVGAGI. The CDR3 DNA is TGTGCCAGCGGGGATTTCTACGAGCAGTACTTC. Encoded protein: CASGDFYEQYF.

The genes are TRBV24-1 and TRBJ2-7, with 9 bases identical to TRBD2. The CDR3 sequence is 16 residues long. V lost 4 bases, J lost 7 bases, and 13 bases stayed unmatched. The germline gives CDR1 KGHDR, CDR2 SFDVKD. The CDR3 sequence: CATSDSGTSRYKEQYF. DNA for the CDR3: TGTGCCACCAGTGACTCCGGGACTAGCAGGTACAAGGAGCAGTACTTC.

The V and J genes are TRBV6-2 or TRBV6-3 and TRBJ2-5, with TRBD2 matching 12 bases. From germline, CDR1 is MNHEY and CDR2 SVGEGT. Trimming removed 6 bases from V and 4 bases from J; junction bases left unmatched: 15. This CDR3 contains 18 residues. In DNA, the CDR3 is TGTGCCAGCAGCCCTGGACTAGCGGGGCTCCGCTTAAGAGAGACCCAGTACTTC. As protein: CASSPGLAGLRLRETQYF.

This clonotype appeared a few times. V is TRBV29-1 and J is TRBJ2-3, with D maybe TRBD1 (6 bases). This CDR3 is 15 amino acids long. In germline, CDR1 is SQVTM, CDR2 ANQGSEA. V was trimmed by 4 bases and J by 2 bases, leaving 16 bases between them. The CDR3 DNA reads as TGCAGCGTTGGCCCGGGACAAGCCTCCACAGATACGCAGTATTTT. This gives the protein CSVGPGQASTDTQYF.

The CDR3 bases are TGTGCCAGCAGTTATGTAGGTACTAGCACAGATACGCAGTATTTT. It yields the protein CASSYVGTSTDTQYF. This rearrangement joins TRBV6-2 or TRBV6-3 to TRBJ2-3; D ambiguous. The germline V and J ends were trimmed by 3 bases and 0 bases, with 10 bases remaining between them. Germline loops: CDR1 MNHEY, CDR2 SVGEGT. The CDR3 is made up of 15 amino acids.

The chain recombines TRBV20-1 with TRBJ1-1; D not certain. CDR1 and CDR2 from the germline V gene are DFQATT and SNEGSKA (reference sequence). The CDR3 has 13 residues. Trimming removed 2 bases at V and 4 bases at J, with 11 bases between. Here the CDR3 DNA reads TGCAGTGCTAGATCGGGGATCGGCACTGAAGCTTTCTTT. Its protein is CSARSGIGTEAFF.

The chain carries TRBV30 and TRBJ2-1; D perhaps matches TRBD2 (6 bases). The CDR3 is 12 amino acids. Germline V gives CDR1 GTSNPN, CDR2 SVGIG (reference sequence). Trimming removed 4 bases from V and 6 bases from J, with 10 bases in between. The CDR3 is CAWTAGSNEQFF. DNA of the CDR3: TGTGCCTGGACGGCGGGAAGCAATGAGCAGTTCTTC.

This clonotype was detected only a few times. J is TRBJ2-7 and V is TRBV15; 11 bases are a match to TRBD1. CDR1 and CDR2 (germline): LNHNV, YYDKDF (reference sequence). There are 14 residues in the CDR3. The junction had 3 bases not matched to a gene; V was cut back by 6 bases and J by 2 bases. CDR3 in amino acids: CATSRTGGAYEQYF. The CDR3 DNA reads TGTGCCACCAGTCGGACAGGGGGCGCCTACGAGCAGTACTTC.

This clonotype showed up just a few times. CDR3 region: CASSLGFGQGLTDTQYF. CDR3 nucleotide sequence: TGTGCCAGCAGCTTAGGCTTCGGACAGGGGCTCACAGATACGCAGTATTTT. The chain links TRBV7-8 to TRBJ2-3; 9 bases are a match to TRBD1. Germline V gene lookup returns CDR1 SGHVS and CDR2 FQNEAQ. V dropped 1 base and J dropped 2; count of bases not matched to a gene: 7. This CDR3 contains 17 residues.

This clonotype was found many times. The chain carries TRBV29-1 and TRBJ2-1; TRBD1 matches 9 bases. Germline V gene lookup returns CDR1 SQVTM and CDR2 ANQGSEA. After removal of 3 bases from V and 10 bases from J, the junction contained 4 bases not matched to a gene. This CDR3 has 12 amino acids. The CDR3 region has the DNA TGCAGCGTTGAGGCCGGGACAGGGGAGCAGTTCTTC. Protein: CSVEAGTGEQFF.

The chain employs TRBV4-3 and TRBJ1-2; D ambiguous. The CDR3 has 15 residues. V lost 0 bases, J lost 4 bases, and 12 bases lay in between. Germline V gene lookup returns CDR1 LGHNA and CDR2 YSLEER. The CDR3 nucleotides read TGCGCCAGCAGCCAAGAGACCCCGACGAGCTATGGCTACACCTTC. Amino acid sequence: CASSQETPTSYGYTF.

This chain uses TRBV7-9 with TRBJ2-7, with D tentatively TRBD2 (5 bases). Germline-derived CDR1 and CDR2 are SEHNR and FQNEAQ (reference sequence). The V end was cut by 2 bases, the J end by 0 bases, with 17 bases between. The CDR3 extends over 17 amino acids. In DNA, the CDR3 is TGTGCCAGCAGCTTATGGGTTGTGACTACCAGCTCCTACGAGCAGTACTTC. This translates into CASSLWVVTTSSYEQYF.

This chain uses TRBV25-1 with TRBJ1-2; tentatively, D is TRBD1 (5 bases). V dropped 4 bases and J dropped 7 bases, with 13 bases sitting between them. CDR1 is MGHDK, CDR2 SYGVNS, per germline. This CDR3 region has 13 residues. CDR3 sequence (DNA): TGTGCCAGCAGTGCACTCGGGGGTGGTGGCTACACCTTC. Translation gives CASSALGGGGYTF.

The V gene is TRBV25-1, the J gene TRBJ2-1; 8 bases match TRBD1. The J call may not be correct, given that the DNA end is closer to TRBJ2-7. Germline-derived CDR1 and CDR2 are MGHDK and SYGVNS. The CDR3 contains 18 residues. The DNA for the CDR3 is TGTGCCAGCAGTGAACCCCTCTCCCAGGGGGCGCGGTACAATGAGCAGTACTTC. Protein product: CASSEPLSQGARYNEQYF.

This clonotype has a count of ten or more. The V call is TRBV2, the J call TRBJ1-2; 8 bases align to TRBD1. This CDR3 is built from 12 residues. Germline CDR1 and CDR2: SNHLY and FYNNEI. V dropped 6 bases and J dropped 3; count of bases not matched to a gene: 0. DNA of the CDR3: TGTGCCAGCAGGGACAGGGACTATGGCTACACCTTC. Translating gives CASRDRDYGYTF.

The gene calls are TRBV4-3 and TRBJ1-1; unclear D gene. CDR1 and CDR2 from the germline V gene are LGHNA and YSLEER. V was trimmed by 3 bases and J by 8 bases, leaving 22 bases between them. This CDR3 is built from 16 residues. The CDR3: CASSHGSGWQAEEAFF. As DNA, the CDR3 is TGCGCCAGCAGCCACGGCTCTGGTTGGCAGGCTGAAGAAGCTTTCTTT.

This clonotype was picked up a small number of times. The chain recombines TRBV4-1 with TRBJ1-5; D possibly corresponds to TRBD1 (5 bases). The V gene lost 1 base and the J gene lost 0 bases, with 7 bases spanning the gap. CDR1 MGHRA and CDR2 YSYEKL come from the germline V gene. This CDR3 spans 15 amino acids. The CDR3 is CASSQGTNSNQPQHF. CDR3 nucleotide sequence: TGCGCCAGCAGCCAAGGGACAAATAGCAATCAGCCCCAGCATTTT.

This clonotype was counted between two and nine times. This sequence joins TRBV20-1 and TRBJ1-2; no definite D call. The CDR3 spans 19 residues. Germline CDR1 and CDR2: DFQATT and SNEGSKA (reference sequence). V lost 3 bases and J 6 bases, leaving 32 bases between the germline ends. DNA of the CDR3: TGCAGTGCTAGTCGGTATCTACTGTTGAACGGCCAGGCGGTCGATGGCTACACCTTC. This translates into CSASRYLLLNGQAVDGYTF.

The V and J genes are TRBV28 and TRBJ2-5; 7 bases are a match to TRBD2. The V segment lost 3 bases and the J segment 11 bases; nucleotides outside the gene matches: 12. The CDR3 is 14 amino acids. Germline V gene data show CDR1 as MDHEN and CDR2 as SYDVKM. The DNA for the CDR3 is TGTGCCAGCAGTTTCCCGAGAGCGGGGAAGGGGCAGTACTTC. It specifies CASSFPRAGKGQYF.

The chain uses TRBV2 and TRBJ2-1; 10 bases are a match to TRBD2. The CDR3 has 18 amino acids. CDR1 is SNHLY, CDR2 FYNNEI, per germline. V lost 2 bases and J lost 2; bases outside the gene matches: 9. For the CDR3, the DNA is TGTGCCAGCAGTGAAAGGGGACTAGCGACCCAGGCCTACAATGAGCAGTTCTTC. This codes for CASSERGLATQAYNEQFF.